The present T cell receptor beta chain was sequenced within a study of control samples from healthy donors and cancer patients. The assay was immunoSEQ multiplex PCR, and TCRdb's table has in-frame clones only and misses some. Here the sample spans about 96,000 clones, over 90% being singletons. This CDR3 contains 12 residues. The V end was cut by 1 base, the J end by 5 bases, with 6 bases between. Germline lookup yields CDR1 SGHTA and CDR2 FQGNSA. The gene calls are TRBV7-2 and TRBJ2-7; D is unclear. The sample taken for sequencing was blood. The sequence came from a man aged 18-30 years in good health. This chain's CDR3 is CASSLDTDEQYF. In nucleotides, the CDR3 is TGTGCCAGCAGCTTAGACACCGACGAGCAGTACTTC.